This T cell receptor beta chain was sequenced during a study of T cells after yellow fever vaccination. Each CDR3 protein is one row after TCRdb ran MiXCR on the 5' RACE reads. Of 300,000 to 400,000 distinct CDR3 sequences in the sample, approximately 8% are singletons; the top ten hold roughly a sixth. Trimming cost V 6 bases and J 6 bases, with 9 bases left between them. This CDR3 is built from 11 residues. Looked up from germline, CDR1 is DFQATT and CDR2 is SNEGSKA (reference sequence). The rearrangement joins TRBV20-1 to TRBJ2-1; maybe TRBD2 (5 bases). This clonotype was sampled from a man aged 18 to 29 who received the YFV17D yellow fever vaccine. Specimen: PBMCs, collected 35 to 50 days after the first yellow fever vaccination. The CDR3 loop reads CSALALNEQFF. In nucleotides, the CDR3 is TGCAGTGCCCTAGCCCTCAATGAGCAGTTCTTC.